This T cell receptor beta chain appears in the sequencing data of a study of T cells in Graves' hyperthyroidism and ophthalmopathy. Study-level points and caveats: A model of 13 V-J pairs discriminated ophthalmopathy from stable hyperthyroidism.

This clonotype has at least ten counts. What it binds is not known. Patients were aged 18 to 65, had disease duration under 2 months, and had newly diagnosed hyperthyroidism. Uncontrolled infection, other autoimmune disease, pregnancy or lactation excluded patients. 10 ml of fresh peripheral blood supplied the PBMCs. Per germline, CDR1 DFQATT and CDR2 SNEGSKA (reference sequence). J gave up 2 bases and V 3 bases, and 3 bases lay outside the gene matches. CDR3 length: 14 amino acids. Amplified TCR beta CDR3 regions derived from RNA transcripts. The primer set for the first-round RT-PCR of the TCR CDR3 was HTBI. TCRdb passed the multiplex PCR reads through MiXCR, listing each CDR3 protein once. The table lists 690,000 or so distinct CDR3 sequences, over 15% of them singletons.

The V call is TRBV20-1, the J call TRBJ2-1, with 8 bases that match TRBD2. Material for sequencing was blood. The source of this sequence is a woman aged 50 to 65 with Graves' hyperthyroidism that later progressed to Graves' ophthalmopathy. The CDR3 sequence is CSASGGAAYNEQFF. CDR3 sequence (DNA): TGCAGTGCTAGCGGGGGGGCCGCCTACAATGAGCAGTTCTTC.